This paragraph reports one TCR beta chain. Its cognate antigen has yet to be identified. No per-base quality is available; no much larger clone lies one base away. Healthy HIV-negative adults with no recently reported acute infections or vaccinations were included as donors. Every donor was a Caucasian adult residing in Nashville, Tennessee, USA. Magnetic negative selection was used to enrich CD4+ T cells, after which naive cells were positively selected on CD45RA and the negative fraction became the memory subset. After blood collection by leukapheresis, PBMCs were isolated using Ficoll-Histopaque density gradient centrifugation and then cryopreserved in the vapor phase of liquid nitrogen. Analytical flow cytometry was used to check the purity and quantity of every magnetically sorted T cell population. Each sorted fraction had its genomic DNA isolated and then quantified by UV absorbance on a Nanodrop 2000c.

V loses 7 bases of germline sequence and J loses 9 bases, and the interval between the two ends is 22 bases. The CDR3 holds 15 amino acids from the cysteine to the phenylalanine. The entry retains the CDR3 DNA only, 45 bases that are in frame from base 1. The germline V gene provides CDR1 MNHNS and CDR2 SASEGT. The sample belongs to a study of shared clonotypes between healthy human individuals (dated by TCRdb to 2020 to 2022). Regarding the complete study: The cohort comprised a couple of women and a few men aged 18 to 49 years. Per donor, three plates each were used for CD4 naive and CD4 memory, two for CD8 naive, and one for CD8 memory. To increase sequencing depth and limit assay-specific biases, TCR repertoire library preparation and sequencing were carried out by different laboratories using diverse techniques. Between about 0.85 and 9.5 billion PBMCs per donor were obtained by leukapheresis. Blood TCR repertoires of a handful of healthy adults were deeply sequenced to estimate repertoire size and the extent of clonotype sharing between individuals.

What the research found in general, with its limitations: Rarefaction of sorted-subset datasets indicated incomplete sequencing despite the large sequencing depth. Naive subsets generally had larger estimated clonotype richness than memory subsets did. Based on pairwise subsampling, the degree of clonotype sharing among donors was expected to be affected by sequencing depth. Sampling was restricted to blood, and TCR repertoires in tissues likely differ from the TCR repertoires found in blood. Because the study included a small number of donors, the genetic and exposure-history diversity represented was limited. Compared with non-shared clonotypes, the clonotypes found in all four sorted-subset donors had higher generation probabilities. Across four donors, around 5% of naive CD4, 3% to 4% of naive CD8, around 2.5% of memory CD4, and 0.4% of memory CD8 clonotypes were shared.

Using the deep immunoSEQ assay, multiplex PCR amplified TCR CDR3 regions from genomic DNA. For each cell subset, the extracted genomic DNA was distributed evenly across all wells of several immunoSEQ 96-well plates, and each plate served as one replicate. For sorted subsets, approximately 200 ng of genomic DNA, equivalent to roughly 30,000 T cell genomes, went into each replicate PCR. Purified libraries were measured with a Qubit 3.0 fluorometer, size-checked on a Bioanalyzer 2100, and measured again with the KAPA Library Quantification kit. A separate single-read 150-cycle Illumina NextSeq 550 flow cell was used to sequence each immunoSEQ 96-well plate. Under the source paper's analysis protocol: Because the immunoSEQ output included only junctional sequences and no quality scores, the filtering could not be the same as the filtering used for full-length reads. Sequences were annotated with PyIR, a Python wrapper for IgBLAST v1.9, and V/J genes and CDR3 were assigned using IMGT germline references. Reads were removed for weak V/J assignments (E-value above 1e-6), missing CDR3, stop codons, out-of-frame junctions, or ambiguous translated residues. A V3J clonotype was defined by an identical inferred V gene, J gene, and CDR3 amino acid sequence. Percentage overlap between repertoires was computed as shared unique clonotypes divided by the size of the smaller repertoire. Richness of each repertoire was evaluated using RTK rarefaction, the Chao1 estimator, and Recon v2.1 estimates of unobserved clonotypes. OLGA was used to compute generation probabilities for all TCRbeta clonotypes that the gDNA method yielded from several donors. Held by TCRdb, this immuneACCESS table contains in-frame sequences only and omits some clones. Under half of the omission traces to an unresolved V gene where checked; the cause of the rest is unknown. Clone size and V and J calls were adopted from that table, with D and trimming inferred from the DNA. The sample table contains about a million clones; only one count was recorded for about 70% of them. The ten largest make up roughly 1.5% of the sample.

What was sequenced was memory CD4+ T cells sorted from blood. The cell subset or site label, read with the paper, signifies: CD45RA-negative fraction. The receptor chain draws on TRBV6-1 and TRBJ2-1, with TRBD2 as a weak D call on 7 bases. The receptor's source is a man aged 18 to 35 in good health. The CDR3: CASTPAGARAGEQFF. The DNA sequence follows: TGTGCCAGCACCCCGGCGGGGGCCCGGGCTGGTGAGCAGTTCTTC.